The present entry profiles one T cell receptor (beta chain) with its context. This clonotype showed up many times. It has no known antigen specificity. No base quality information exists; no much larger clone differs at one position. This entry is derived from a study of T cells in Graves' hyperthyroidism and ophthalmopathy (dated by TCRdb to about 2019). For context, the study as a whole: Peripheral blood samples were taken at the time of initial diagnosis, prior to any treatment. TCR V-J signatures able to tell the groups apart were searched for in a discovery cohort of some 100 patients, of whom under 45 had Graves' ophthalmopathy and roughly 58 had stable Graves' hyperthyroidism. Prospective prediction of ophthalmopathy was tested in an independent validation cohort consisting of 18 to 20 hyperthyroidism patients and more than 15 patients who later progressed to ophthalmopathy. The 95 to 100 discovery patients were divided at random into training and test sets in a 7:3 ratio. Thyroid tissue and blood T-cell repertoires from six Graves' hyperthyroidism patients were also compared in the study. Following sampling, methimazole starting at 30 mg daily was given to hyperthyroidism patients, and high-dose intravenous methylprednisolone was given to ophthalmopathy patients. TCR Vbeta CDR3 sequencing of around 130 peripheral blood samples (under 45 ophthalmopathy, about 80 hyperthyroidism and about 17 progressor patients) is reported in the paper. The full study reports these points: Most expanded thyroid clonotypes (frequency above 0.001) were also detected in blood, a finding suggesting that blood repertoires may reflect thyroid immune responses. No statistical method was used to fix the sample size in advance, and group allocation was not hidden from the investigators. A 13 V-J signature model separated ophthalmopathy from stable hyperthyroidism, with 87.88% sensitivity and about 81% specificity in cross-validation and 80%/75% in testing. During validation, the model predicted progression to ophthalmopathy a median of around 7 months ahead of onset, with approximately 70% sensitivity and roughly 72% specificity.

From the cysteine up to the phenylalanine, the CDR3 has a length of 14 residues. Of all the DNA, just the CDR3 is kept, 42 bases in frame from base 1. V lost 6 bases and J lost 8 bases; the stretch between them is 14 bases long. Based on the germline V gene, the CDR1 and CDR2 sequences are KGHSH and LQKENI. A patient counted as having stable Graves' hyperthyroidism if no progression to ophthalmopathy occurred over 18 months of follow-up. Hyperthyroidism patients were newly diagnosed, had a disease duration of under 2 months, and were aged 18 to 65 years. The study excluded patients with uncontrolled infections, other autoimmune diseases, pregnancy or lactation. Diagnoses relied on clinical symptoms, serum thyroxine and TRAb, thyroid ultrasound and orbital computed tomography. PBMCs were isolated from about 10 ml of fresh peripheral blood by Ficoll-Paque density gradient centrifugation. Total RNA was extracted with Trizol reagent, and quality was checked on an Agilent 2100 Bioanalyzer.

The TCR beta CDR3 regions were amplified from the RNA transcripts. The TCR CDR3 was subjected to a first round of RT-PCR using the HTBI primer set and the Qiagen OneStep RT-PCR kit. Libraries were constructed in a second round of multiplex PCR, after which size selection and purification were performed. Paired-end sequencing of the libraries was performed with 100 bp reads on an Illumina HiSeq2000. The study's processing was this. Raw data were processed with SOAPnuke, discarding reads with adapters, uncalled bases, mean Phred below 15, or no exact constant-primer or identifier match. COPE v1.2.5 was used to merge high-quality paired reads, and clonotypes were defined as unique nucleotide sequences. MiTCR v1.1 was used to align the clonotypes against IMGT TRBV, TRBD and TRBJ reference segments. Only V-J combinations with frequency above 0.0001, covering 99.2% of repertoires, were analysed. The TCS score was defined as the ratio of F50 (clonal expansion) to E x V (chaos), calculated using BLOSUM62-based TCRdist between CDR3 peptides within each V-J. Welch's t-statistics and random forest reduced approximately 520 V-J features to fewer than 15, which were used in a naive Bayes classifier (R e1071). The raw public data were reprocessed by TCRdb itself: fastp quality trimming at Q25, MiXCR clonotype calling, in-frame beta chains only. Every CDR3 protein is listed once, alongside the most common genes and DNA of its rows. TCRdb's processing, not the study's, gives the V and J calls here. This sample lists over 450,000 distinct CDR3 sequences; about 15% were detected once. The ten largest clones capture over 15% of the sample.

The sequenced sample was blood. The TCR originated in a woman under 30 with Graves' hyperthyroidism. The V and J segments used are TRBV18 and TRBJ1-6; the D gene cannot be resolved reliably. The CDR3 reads CASSSGLRDSPLHF. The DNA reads TGTGCCAGCTCCTCCGGGTTGAGGGATTCACCCCTCCACTTT.